This passage covers 30 T cell receptor beta chains from one sample sequenced in a study of vaccination and CD4 T cells after COVID-19. Indicated time point: late sampling 161 to 241 days after vaccination in a few convalescent patients. One entry per CDR3 protein, called by TCRdb with MiXCR from the PCR reads. Found here are about 31,000 distinct CDR3 sequences, around 49% of them singletons; the top ten hold about 6%. Here the sequenced sample was CD4+ T cells from blood, taken about 7 months after SARS-CoV-2 vaccination. Receptor source: a human donor who had recovered from COVID-19.

The chain joins TRBV6-5 to TRBJ2-6; TRBD1 is a possible D gene (6 bases). Germline loops: CDR1 MNHEY, CDR2 SVGAGI. The CDR3 loop spans 18 amino acids. V lost 8 bases and J 0 bases, leaving 20 bases between the germline ends. The CDR3 region is CASGHWGRGISGANVLTF. CDR3 bases: TGTGCCAGCGGTCACTGGGGCAGGGGAATCTCTGGGGCCAACGTCCTGACTTTC.

This clonotype was recorded a few times. The rearrangement uses TRBV6-5 and TRBJ2-5; no clear D. CDR1 is MNHEY, CDR2 SVGAGI, per germline. Trimming stripped 4 bases from V and 1 base from J, with 16 bases between. The CDR3 has 16 residues. The CDR3 loop reads CASSSLGVLTQETQYF. The DNA for the CDR3 is TGTGCCAGCAGTTCTCTGGGCGTCCTTACCCAAGAGACCCAGTACTTC.

The chain joins TRBV6-2 or TRBV6-3 to TRBJ2-1, with TRBD1 matching over 10 bases. CDR1 is MNHEY and CDR2 is SVGEGT in the germline V gene. J gave up 8 bases and V 7 bases, and 8 bases lay outside the gene matches. The CDR3 sequence is 14 residues long. This CDR3 reads CASNDRGRIDEQFF. DNA of the CDR3: TGTGCCAGCAACGACAGGGGGCGGATCGATGAGCAGTTCTTC.

This clonotype has more than one count but fewer than ten. The V gene is TRBV6-5, the J gene TRBJ2-7; perhaps TRBD2 as D (6 bases). The CDR3 has 14 amino acids. Trimming took 4 bases from V and 9 from J, leaving 19 bases between them. Germline V gene lookup returns CDR1 MNHEY and CDR2 SVGAGI. The CDR3 nucleotides read TGTGCCAGCAGTTCACCCTCGCGTTCACTAGCGCAGTACTTC. Its protein product is CASSSPSRSLAQYF.

This clonotype was counted a few times. V gene TRBV7-2 combines with J gene TRBJ2-7; 7 bases are a match to TRBD1. This CDR3 comprises 13 residues. Trimming at V came to 6 bases and at J to 5 bases, leaving 7 bases not matched to a gene. Germline loops: CDR1 SGHTA, CDR2 FQGNSA. CDR3 in DNA: TGTGCCAGCAGTTGGACAGGTGGAAACGAGCAGTACTTC. Translating it yields CASSWTGGNEQYF.

This chain joins TRBV28 and TRBJ2-7; D is possibly TRBD2 (5 bases). The CDR3 totals 13 residues. Between the trimmed V and J ends, which lost 3 bases and 7 bases, there was a span of 13 bases. CDR1 is MDHEN, CDR2 SYDVKM, per germline. CDR3 sequence (DNA): TGTGCCAGCAGTTTTCGGGGTGTAACAGAGCAGTACTTC. This codes for CASSFRGVTEQYF. Together with reference TRBV28 and TRBJ2-7, the CDR3 gives the full variable domain: DVKVTQSSRYLVKRTGEKVFLECVQDMDHENMFWYRQDPGLGLRLIYFSYDVKMKEKGDIPEGYSVSREKKERFSLILESASTNQTSMYLCASSFRGVTEQYFGPGTRLTVT.

There are a few counts of this clonotype. The chain uses TRBV19 and TRBJ2-3; 13 nucleotides align to TRBD2. Germline trimming cut 5 bases from V and 4 bases from J; bases unmatched to any gene: 3. CDR3 length equals 15 residues. CDR1 is LNHDA, CDR2 SQIVND, per germline (reference sequence). CDR3: CASSVLAGGADTQYF. The DNA of the CDR3 is TGTGCCAGTAGTGTACTAGCGGGAGGGGCAGATACGCAGTATTTT.

V is TRBV20-1 and J is TRBJ2-5, with 9 bases that match TRBD2. The CDR3 is made up of 15 amino acids. The V gene end was trimmed by 0 bases and the J gene end by 3 bases; junction bases not matched to a gene: 5. Germline loops: CDR1 DFQATT, CDR2 SNEGSKA (reference sequence). The CDR3 region has the DNA TGCAGTGCTAGAGATCCAGCGGGAGGAGAAGAGACCCAGTACTTC. Residues: CSARDPAGGEETQYF.

The chain combines TRBV25-1 with TRBJ2-7, with D perhaps matching TRBD1 (6 bases). Trimming pared 4 bases from V and 7 bases from J, leaving 23 bases between. CDR3 length equals 16 residues. Germline CDR1 and CDR2: MGHDK and SYGVNS. The CDR3 DNA reads as TGTGCCAGCAGTGCTGGGGGCAGGACAGTAACCGATGAGCAGTACTTC. Amino acid sequence: CASSAGGRTVTDEQYF.

This chain joins TRBV4-1 and TRBJ1-1, with a tentative D call TRBD1 (6 bases). Trimming pared 0 bases from V and 6 bases from J, leaving 11 bases between. Germline CDR1 MGHRA, CDR2 YSYEKL. The CDR3 has 14 residues. The CDR3 bases are TGCGCCAGCAGCCAAGATAGGGGGATGGCTGAAGCTTTCTTT. It translates to CASSQDRGMAEAFF.

In its sample, this clonotype was seen a few times. The rearrangement links TRBV7-3 to TRBJ2-5, with TRBD2 identical over 13 bases. The CDR3 has 15 residues. J was trimmed by 5 bases and V by 4 bases; bases with no gene match: 4. Germline V gene sequence: CDR1 SGHTA, CDR2 FQGTGA. The CDR3 protein is CASSSGLAGVETQYF. The CDR3 DNA reads TGTGCCAGCAGCTCTGGACTAGCGGGAGTGGAGACCCAGTACTTC.

V is TRBV20-1 and J is TRBJ2-1; D gene ambiguous. Per the germline V gene, CDR1 is DFQATT and CDR2 is SNEGSKA (reference sequence). The length of the CDR3 is 12 residues. V was pared by 6 bases and J by 3 bases, with 9 bases between. The CDR3 loop reads CSASTLYNEQFF. CDR3 nucleotides: TGCAGTGCAAGTACTCTCTACAATGAGCAGTTCTTC.

There are a few counts of this clonotype. This chain connects TRBV6-1 to TRBJ1-5; possible D gene TRBD1, 5 bases. The CDR3 extends over 15 amino acids. In germline, CDR1 is MNHNS, CDR2 SASEGT. Trimming stripped 5 bases from V and 2 bases from J, with 13 bases between. CDR3 protein: CASSPDGGGNQPQHF. CDR3 nucleotide sequence: TGTGCCAGCAGTCCTGACGGAGGGGGCAATCAGCCCCAGCATTTT.

This clonotype was counted between two and nine times. As DNA, the CDR3 is TGTGCCAGCAGCCTAGACGCCGGCGGGACAAAGACCCAGTACTTC. Its translation: CASSLDAGGTKTQYF. The rearrangement links TRBV7-3 to TRBJ2-5; either TRBD1 or TRBD2 may supply D (6 bases each). CDR1 and CDR2 from the germline V gene are SGHTA and FQGTGA. The CDR3 has 15 residues. Between the trimmed V and J ends, which lost 5 bases and 6 bases, there was a span of 19 bases.

The chain carries TRBV28 and TRBJ2-2; possible D gene TRBD1, 5 bases. V gave up 6 bases and J gave up 3 bases, with 11 bases separating them. This CDR3 has 14 amino acids. CDR1 MDHEN and CDR2 SYDVKM come from the germline V gene. Written as DNA, the CDR3 is TGTGCCAGCAGAACGGACACCTACACCGGGGAGCTGTTTTTT. This gives the protein CASRTDTYTGELFF.

The chain couples TRBV29-1 to TRBJ2-7; the D is unclear. From germline, CDR1 is SQVTM and CDR2 ANQGSEA. The CDR3 is made up of 13 amino acids. The V and J ends lost 0 bases and 4 bases respectively, with 10 bases between them. The DNA of the CDR3 is TGCAGCGTTGAAGATGGGGTGAAGTACGAGCAGTACTTC. This encodes CSVEDGVKYEQYF.

The V call is TRBV6-2 or TRBV6-3, the J call TRBJ1-2, with a tentative D call TRBD1 (6 bases). The CDR3 sequence is 15 residues long. Germline CDR1 reads MNHEY; CDR2 reads SVGEGT. V lost 6 bases and J lost 4, with 18 bases in between. The CDR3 nucleotides are TGTGCCAGCAGACCCAGGCTGGGGGCGACCTATGGCTACACCTTC. Translated, it gives CASRPRLGATYGYTF.

The V and J genes are TRBV7-3 and TRBJ2-2; D possibly corresponds to TRBD2 (5 bases). CDR3 length equals 14 residues. V lost 0 bases and J 6 bases, leaving 8 bases between the germline ends. Germline V lookup: CDR1 SGHTA, CDR2 FQGTGA. CDR3 in amino acids: CASSLTPSPGELFF. The CDR3 coding sequence is TGTGCCAGCAGCTTAACGCCTAGCCCCGGGGAGCTGTTTTTT.

This clonotype showed up just a few times. V and J are TRBV6-5 and TRBJ1-1; D gene ambiguous. This CDR3 has 13 residues. Trimming removed 4 bases from V and 1 base from J, with 7 bases in between. Germline CDR1 and CDR2: MNHEY and SVGAGI. As DNA, the CDR3 is TGTGCCAGCAGTTTGGACTGGAACACTGAAGCTTTCTTT. Translated, it gives CASSLDWNTEAFF.

This clonotype was detected only a few times. This chain joins TRBV21-1 and TRBJ2-7; the table's D gene call, TRBD1, was not cross checked with the DNA. TRBV21-1 is noted as a pseudogene. The CDR3 extends over 16 amino acids. CDR3 region: CASTVKTTGGFYEQYF. CDR3 sequence (DNA): TGTGCCAGCACCGTAAAGACGACAGGGGGTTTCTACGAGCAGTACTTC.

This clonotype was observed a handful of times. The chain couples TRBV21-1 to TRBJ2-7; TRBD2 is the table's D call, not checked against the DNA. TRBV21-1 is given as a pseudogene. This CDR3 has 17 amino acids. The CDR3 here is CASSKDPSGQACYEQYF. CDR3 DNA: TGTGCCAGCAGCAAAGATCCTAGCGGGCAAGCTTGCTACGAGCAGTACTTC.

This clonotype was observed a handful of times. The chain is built from TRBV27 and TRBJ2-6; TRBD1 matches 9 bases. Germline lookup yields CDR1 MNHEY and CDR2 SMNVEV (reference sequence). The CDR3 extends over 16 amino acids. The ends lost 5 bases at V and 4 bases at J; junction bases unmatched: 6. The CDR3 DNA sequence: TGTGCCAGCAGTCATCACAGGGGGCCCGGGGCCAACGTCCTGACTTTC. Its protein is CASSHHRGPGANVLTF.

J is TRBJ2-7 and V is TRBV2; a possible D gene is TRBD1 (5 bases). The CDR3 length is 12 residues. Germline assignment: CDR1 SNHLY and CDR2 FYNNEI. V lost 5 bases, J lost 4 bases, and 9 bases lay in between. The chain's CDR3 is CASSTSGYEQYF. As DNA, the CDR3 is TGTGCCAGCAGTACTTCAGGGTACGAGCAGTACTTC.

J is TRBJ2-7 and V is TRBV7-3; D uncertain. Trimming stripped 1 base from V and 5 bases from J, with 12 bases between. Germline CDR1 and CDR2: SGHTA and FQGTGA. The CDR3 covers 14 residues. CDR3 region: CASSLMASVDEQYF. CDR3 nucleotide sequence: TGTGCCAGCAGCTTAATGGCTAGTGTCGACGAGCAGTACTTC.

The chain uses TRBV29-1 and TRBJ2-5; 7 bases fit TRBD2. The junction had 5 bases not matched to a gene; V was cut back by 3 bases and J by 4 bases. Germline V CDR1 and CDR2: SQVTM, ANQGSEA. CDR3 length: 13 residues. CDR3 sequence reads: CSVEGGFRETQYF. The DNA of the CDR3 is TGCAGCGTTGAGGGAGGGTTTAGAGAGACCCAGTACTTC.

The chain employs TRBV6-1 and TRBJ2-3, with 7 bases fitting TRBD1. The CDR3 totals 14 residues. With V trimmed by 4 bases and J by 3 bases, 4 bases remained unmatched. In germline, CDR1 is MNHNS, CDR2 SASEGT. The DNA for the CDR3 is TGTGCCAGCAGTGGAGGGGGCTGGACAGATACGCAGTATTTT. Translating gives CASSGGGWTDTQYF.

The V gene is TRBV20-1, the J gene TRBJ2-1; 8 bases are a match to TRBD2. CDR1 and CDR2 (germline): DFQATT, SNEGSKA (reference sequence). The CDR3 loop spans 15 amino acids. The J segment lost 1 base and the V segment lost 3 bases, leaving 5 bases of the junction unmatched. The CDR3 loop reads CSARFSGSSYNEQFF. The CDR3 bases are TGCAGTGCTAGGTTCAGCGGGAGTTCCTACAATGAGCAGTTCTTC.

The chain links TRBV20-1 to TRBJ2-3; D might be TRBD2 (5 bases). V lost 7 bases and J lost 0, with 11 bases in between. CDR1 DFQATT and CDR2 SNEGSKA come from the germline V gene (reference sequence). The CDR3 consists of 13 residues. The CDR3 spells CSVEGWSTDTQYF. The CDR3 DNA reads TGCAGTGTTGAGGGATGGAGCACAGATACGCAGTATTTT.

This clonotype was picked up one time. V gene TRBV4-1 combines with J gene TRBJ2-1; D is unclear. Trimming left V 0 bases short and J 8 bases short, with 8 bases between. Looked up from germline, CDR1 is MGHRA and CDR2 is YSYEKL. The CDR3 totals 13 residues. CDR3 region: CASSQEVSDEQFF. CDR3 nucleotide sequence: TGCGCCAGCAGCCAAGAGGTGAGCGATGAGCAGTTCTTC.

V and J are TRBV7-9 and TRBJ2-7; 10 bases align to TRBD2. V lost 5 bases, J lost 4 bases, and 8 bases stayed unmatched. The CDR3 length is 15 residues. In germline, CDR1 is SEHNR, CDR2 FQNEAQ (reference sequence). CDR3 coding DNA: TGTGCCAGCAGCGGAGACTCTAGCGGGAGTTACGAGCAGTACTTC. Its protein product is CASSGDSSGSYEQYF.